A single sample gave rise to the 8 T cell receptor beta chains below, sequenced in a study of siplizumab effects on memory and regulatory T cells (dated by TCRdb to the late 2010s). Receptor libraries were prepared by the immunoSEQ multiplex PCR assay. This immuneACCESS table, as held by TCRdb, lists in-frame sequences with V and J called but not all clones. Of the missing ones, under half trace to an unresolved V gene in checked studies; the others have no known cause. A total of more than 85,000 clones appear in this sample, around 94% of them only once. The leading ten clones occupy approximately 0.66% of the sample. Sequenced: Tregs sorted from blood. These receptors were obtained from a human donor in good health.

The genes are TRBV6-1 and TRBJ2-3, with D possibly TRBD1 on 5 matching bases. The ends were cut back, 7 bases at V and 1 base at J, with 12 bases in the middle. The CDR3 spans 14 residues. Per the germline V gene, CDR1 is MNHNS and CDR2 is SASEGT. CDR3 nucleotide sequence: TGTGCCAGCATAGGGGCGCCCGGCACAGATACGCAGTATTTT. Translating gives CASIGAPGTDTQYF.

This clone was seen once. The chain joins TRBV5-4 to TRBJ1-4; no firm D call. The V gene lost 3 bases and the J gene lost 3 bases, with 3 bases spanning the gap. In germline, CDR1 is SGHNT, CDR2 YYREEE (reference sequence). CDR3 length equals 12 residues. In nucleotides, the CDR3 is TGTGCCAGCAGCTCTCCTAATGAAAAACTGTTTTTT. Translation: CASSSPNEKLFF.

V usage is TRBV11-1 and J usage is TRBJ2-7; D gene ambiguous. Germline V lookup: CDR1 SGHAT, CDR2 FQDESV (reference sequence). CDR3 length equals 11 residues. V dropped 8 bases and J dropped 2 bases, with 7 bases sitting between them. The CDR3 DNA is TGTGCCAGCGGAATTACCTACGAGCAGTACTTC. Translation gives CASGITYEQYF.

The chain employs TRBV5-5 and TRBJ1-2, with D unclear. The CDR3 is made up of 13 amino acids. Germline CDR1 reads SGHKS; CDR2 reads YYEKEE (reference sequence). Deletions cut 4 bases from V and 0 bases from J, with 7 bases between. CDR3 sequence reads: CASSLTANYGYTF. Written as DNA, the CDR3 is TGTGCCAGCAGCCTTACAGCTAACTATGGCTACACCTTC.

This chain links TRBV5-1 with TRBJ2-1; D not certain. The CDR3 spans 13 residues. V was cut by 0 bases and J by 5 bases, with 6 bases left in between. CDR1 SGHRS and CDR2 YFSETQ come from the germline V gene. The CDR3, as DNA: TGCGCCAGCAGCTTGGGGCTTAACAATGAGCAGTTCTTC. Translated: CASSLGLNNEQFF.

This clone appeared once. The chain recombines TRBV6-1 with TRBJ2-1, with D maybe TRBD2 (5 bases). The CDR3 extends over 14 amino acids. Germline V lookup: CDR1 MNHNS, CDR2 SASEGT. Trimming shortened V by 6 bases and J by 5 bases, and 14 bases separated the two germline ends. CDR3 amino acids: CASRGTGTHNEQFF. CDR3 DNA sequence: TGTGCCAGCAGAGGAACGGGAACCCACAATGAGCAGTTCTTC.

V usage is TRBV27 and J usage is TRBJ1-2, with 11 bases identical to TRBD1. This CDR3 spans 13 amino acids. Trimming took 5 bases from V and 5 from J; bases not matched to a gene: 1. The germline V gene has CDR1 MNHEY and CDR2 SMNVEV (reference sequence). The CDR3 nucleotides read TGTGCCAGCAGTGGGACAGGGGGGTATGGCTACACCTTC. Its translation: CASSGTGGYGYTF.

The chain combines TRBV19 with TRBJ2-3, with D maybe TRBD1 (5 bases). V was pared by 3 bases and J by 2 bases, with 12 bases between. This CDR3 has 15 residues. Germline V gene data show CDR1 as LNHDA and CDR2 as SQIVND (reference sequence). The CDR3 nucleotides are TGTGCCAGTAGTATCCGCAGGGCACCCACAGATACGCAGTATTTT. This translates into CASSIRRAPTDTQYF.